These T cell receptor beta chains were read from a single sample in a study of regulatory T cells in long-lasting Graves disease. MiXCR, applied by TCRdb to the multiplex PCR reads, yields one record per CDR3 protein. The table lists 450,000 to 600,000 distinct CDR3 sequences, 15% to 20% of them singletons. The same data also contributed to another study, on T cells in Graves' hyperthyroidism and ophthalmopathy.

Sample: peripheral blood mononuclear cells (PBMCs), taken at new diagnosis, from a patient treated with antithyroid drugs. These receptors were collected from a man aged 35-49 years with Graves disease. CDR3s include the opening cysteine and the closing phenylalanine or tryptophan. Fields, in order: clone size, V gene, D gene, J gene, CDR3 DNA, CDR3 protein. A D gene is named only where the DNA matches it firmly. A clone size is listed for some rows: how often the clone was seen (once, few, many), or a class if it is expanded.

-	TRBV10-3	TRBD2	TRBJ2-7	TGTGCCATCAGTGTGGGGGGGTCCTTCGAGCAGTACTTC	CAISVGGSFEQYF
-	TRBV29-1	TRBD2	TRBJ2-5	TGCAGCGTTGGGACTAGCGGGACCCAAGAGACCCAGTACTTC	CSVGTSGTQETQYF
many	TRBV20-1	-	TRBJ2-3	TGCAGTGCTGGGGACATAGCTAGCACAGATACGCAGTATTTT	CSAGDIASTDTQYF
-	TRBV5-5	-	TRBJ2-3	TGTGCCAGCAGCTTGAGTTTTATTGATACAGATACGCAGTATTTT	CASSLSFIDTDTQYF
many	TRBV6-2/TRBV6-3	-	TRBJ2-2	TGTGCCAGCAGGACACTAGGGACCACCGGGGAGCTGTTTTTT	CASRTLGTTGELFF
-	TRBV6-2/TRBV6-3	TRBD2	TRBJ2-1	TGTGCCAGCAGTCCCACTAGCGGACCGACGAATGAGCAGTTCTTC	CASSPTSGPTNEQFF
many	TRBV11-2	-	TRBJ2-1	TGTGCCAGCAGCTTTCTTTCGGGAGCTTCCTACAATGAGCAGTTCTTC	CASSFLSGASYNEQFF
many	TRBV6-1	TRBD1	TRBJ1-1	TGTGCCAGCAGCAACAGGGGGTTCGCTGAAGCTTTCTTT	CASSNRGFAEAFF
few	TRBV29-1	-	TRBJ2-5	TGCAGCGCAAGGGGGGTCCAAGAGACCCAGTACTTC	CSARGVQETQYF
few	TRBV3-1	TRBD2	TRBJ2-7	TGTGCCAGCAGCCCTTCGGGACTAGCGGGAAAAGCCTACGAGCAGTACTTC	CASSPSGLAGKAYEQYF
-	TRBV12-3/TRBV12-4	-	TRBJ2-2	TGTGCCAGCAGTTTGGGGGGCATCACCGGGGAGCTGTTTTTT	CASSLGGITGELFF
many	TRBV11-2	-	TRBJ2-1	TGTGCCAGCAACGAGATTTTCAATGAGCAGTTCTTC	CASNEIFNEQFF
-	TRBV11-2	-	TRBJ2-7	TGTGCCAGCAGCTTCAGGCCGGGGAACTACGAGCAGTACTTC	CASSFRPGNYEQYF
-	TRBV5-6	TRBD2	TRBJ2-4	TGTGCCAGCAGCTTAACTGGGACTAGCCTATTAGCCAAAAACATTCAGTACTTC	CASSLTGTSLLAKNIQYF
-	TRBV20-1	-	TRBJ2-7	TGCAGTGCTAGAGAACACGGCTCCTACGAGCAGTACTTC	CSAREHGSYEQYF
once	TRBV19	-	TRBJ2-4	TGTGCCAGCCGGGGGCGGGAGTTCGGCATTCAGTACTTC	CASRGREFGIQYF
few	TRBV6-9	-	TRBJ2-5	TGTGCCAGCAGTTACTCTGCCAGTGGCCCCCCGCGGACCCAGTACTTC	CASSYSASGPPRTQYF
few	TRBV30	TRBD1	TRBJ2-1	TGTGCCTGGAAGGGACAGAACTACAATGAGCAGTTCTTC	CAWKGQNYNEQFF
many	TRBV7-9	TRBD1	TRBJ2-1	TGTGCCAGCAGCCTCAGGGGGCAGGGTGAGCAGTTCTTC	CASSLRGQGEQFF
few	TRBV18	-	TRBJ2-5	TGTGCCAGCTCACCAAAAGGGGGGACCCAGTACTTC	CASSPKGGTQYF
many	TRBV9	TRBD2	TRBJ2-5	TGTGCCAGCAGCGTAGCGGGAGGAGAGACCCAGTACTTC	CASSVAGGETQYF
many	TRBV11-3	-	TRBJ2-7	TGTGCCAGCAGCTTTTACAGGTCCTACGAGCAGTACTTC	CASSFYRSYEQYF
few	TRBV2	-	TRBJ2-2	TGTGCCAGCAAGCAGCTCGTAGGGCAGAACACCGGGGAGCTGTTTTTT	CASKQLVGQNTGELFF
few	TRBV11-3	-	TRBJ2-2	TGTGCCAGCAGCTTAGATCAGGTGGACACCGGGGAGCTGTTTTTT	CASSLDQVDTGELFF
many	TRBV20-1	-	TRBJ1-1	TGCAGTGCCAGTCGACAGCGTGAAGCTTTCTTT	CSASRQREAFF
-	TRBV7-2	TRBD1	TRBJ1-5	TGTGCCAGCAGCCGCGGGACAGGGTCCGATCAGCCCCAGCATTTT	CASSRGTGSDQPQHF
-	TRBV9	TRBD2	TRBJ2-1	TGTGCCAGCAGCGTTAGCGGGAACTCTGACAATGAGCAGTTCTTC	CASSVSGNSDNEQFF
few	TRBV28	-	TRBJ2-3	TGTGCCAGCAGTTTAAGGGCCATAAGGGCCCGCACAGATACGCAGTATTTT	CASSLRAIRARTDTQYF
many	TRBV28	TRBD1	TRBJ2-7	TGTGCCAGCAGTTTCCGGGACAGGGGGCCGGGCGAGCAGTACTTC	CASSFRDRGPGEQYF
-	TRBV11-2	TRBD2	TRBJ2-1	TGCGCCAGCAGCCAAGCACCCGCTTCCGGGACTAGCGGGGGATACAATGAGCAGTTCTTC	CASSQAPASGTSGGYNEQFF
many	TRBV18	-	TRBJ2-7	TGTGCCAGCTCACCACTTGACGTTCCAGGCTCCTACGAGCAGTACTTC	CASSPLDVPGSYEQYF
many	TRBV20-1	TRBD2	TRBJ2-3	TGCAGTGCTAGAGACGCGGGAGGAACCACAGATACGCAGTATTTT	CSARDAGGTTDTQYF
few	TRBV6-2/TRBV6-3	TRBD1	TRBJ2-7	TGTGCCAGCAGCCCACAGGGGAACGAGCAGTACTTC	CASSPQGNEQYF
few	TRBV20-1	-	TRBJ2-3	TGCAGTGCTAGCAGTTCGTTCCGGGACCCCACAGATACGCAGTATTTT	CSASSSFRDPTDTQYF
many	TRBV11-2	TRBD1	TRBJ1-2	TGTGCCAGCAGCTCATTCAGGGGGCGTCTTGGCTACACCTTC	CASSSFRGRLGYTF
-	TRBV28	TRBD2	TRBJ2-7	TGTGCCAGCACTGCGGGAGGGCCCTACGAGCAGTACTTC	CASTAGGPYEQYF
many	TRBV20-1	-	TRBJ2-7	TGCAGTGCTAGAGGCCCCCAGGAGGCCTACGAGCAGTACTTC	CSARGPQEAYEQYF
many	TRBV29-1	-	TRBJ2-7	TGCAGCGGGCCCCCGGGACACCTCTCCTACGAGCAGTACTTC	CSGPPGHLSYEQYF
many	TRBV9	TRBD2	TRBJ2-5	TGTGCCAGCAGCGTGAGCGGGAGTACGGAGACCCAGTACTTC	CASSVSGSTETQYF
-	TRBV15	-	TRBJ2-3	TGTGCCACCAGCAGAGATCCGACAGATACGCAGTATTTT	CATSRDPTDTQYF
many	TRBV28	-	TRBJ1-6	TGTGCCAGCCGCACAGACCACAGGGATCGGTCACCCCTCCACTTT	CASRTDHRDRSPLHF
many	TRBV13	TRBD1	TRBJ2-7	TGTGCCAGCAGCTTAGGCACAGGGACAGGGGGTATCGAGCAGTACTTC	CASSLGTGTGGIEQYF